This T cell receptor (beta chain) was sequenced in a study of regulatory T cells in long-lasting Graves disease. Study-wide background: Graves' patients diagnosed newly had used antithyroid drugs under 3 months.

The time point was: newly diagnosed GD, antithyroid drugs for less than 3 months. From RNA extracted from PBMCs, the TCR library was made. Building the TCR beta libraries relied on iRepertoire HTBI primers, and CDR3 regions underwent Arm-PCR. A single record per CDR3 protein comes from TCRdb applying MiXCR to the multiplex PCR reads. The profile shows more than 400,000 distinct CDR3 sequences, 16% of them singletons. With regard to this clonotype: With a far larger clone one base away, a read error is the likely cause.

The germline V and J ends were trimmed by 3 bases and 7 bases, with 19 bases remaining between them. CDR1 is ENHRY, CDR2 SYGVKD, per germline. The CDR3 totals 15 residues. These data are also associated with another study on T cells in Graves' hyperthyroidism and ophthalmopathy.

This TCR was sampled from a woman in her thirties with Graves disease. J is TRBJ2-7 and V is TRBV10-3; D is perhaps TRBD1 (5 bases). The sequences come from peripheral blood mononuclear cells (PBMCs), collected at new diagnosis, from a patient treated with antithyroid drugs. CDR3 in amino acids: CAISDSRGWVNEQYF. The DNA of the CDR3 is TGTGCCATCAGTGATAGTAGGGGCTGGGTCAATGAGCAGTACTTC.